This T cell receptor (beta chain) derives from a study of vaccination effects on CD4 cells after COVID-19. Study details: Antigen-specific CD4+ T cell clonotypes were called by their expansion after viral peptide-pool culture in ViraFEST.

As regards this clone: Antigen specificity is unknown.

Profiled with immunoSEQ multiplex PCR; TCRdb holds only in-frame clones, not every one. The repertoire includes under 55,000 clones, about 70% of them detected once, and 5.5% to 8% sits in the top ten. Culture proceeded for 10 days, and CD4+ T cells were then isolated. Either the mRNA-1273 or the BNT162b2 vaccine was given to participants as two doses. A half-medium replacement with IL-2 medium was carried out on days 3 and 7. The germline V gene has CDR1 MNHEY and CDR2 SVGAGI. The J segment lost 7 bases and the V segment lost 6 bases, leaving 11 bases of the junction unmatched. The CDR3 consists of 15 residues.

The TCR originated in a human donor who received a COVID-19 vaccine. Sequenced here: CD4+ T cells from PBMCs cultured without peptide, sampled after COVID-19 vaccination. The chain couples TRBV6-5 to TRBJ1-4; 7 nucleotides line up with TRBD1. Here the CDR3 DNA reads TGTGCCAGCAGATTATCCCGACAGGGAACTGAAAAACTGTTTTTT. Translated, it gives CASRLSRQGTEKLFF.